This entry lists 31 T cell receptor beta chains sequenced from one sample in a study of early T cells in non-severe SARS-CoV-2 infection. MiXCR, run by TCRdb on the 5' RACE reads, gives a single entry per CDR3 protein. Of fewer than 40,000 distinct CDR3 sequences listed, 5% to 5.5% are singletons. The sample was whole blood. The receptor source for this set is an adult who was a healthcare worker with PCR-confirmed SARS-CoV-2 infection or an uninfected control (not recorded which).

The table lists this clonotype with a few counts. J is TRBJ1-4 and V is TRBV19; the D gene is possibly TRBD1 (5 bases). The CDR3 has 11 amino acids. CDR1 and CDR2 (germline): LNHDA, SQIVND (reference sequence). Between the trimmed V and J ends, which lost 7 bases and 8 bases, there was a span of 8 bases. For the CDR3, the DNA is TGTGCCAGTATCTCAGGGGAAAAACTGTTTTTT. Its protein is CASISGEKLFF.

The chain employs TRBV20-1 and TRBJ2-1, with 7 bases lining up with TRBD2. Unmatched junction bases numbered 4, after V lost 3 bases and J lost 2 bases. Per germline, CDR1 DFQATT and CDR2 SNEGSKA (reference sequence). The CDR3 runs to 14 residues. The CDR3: CSASTSDPYNEQFF. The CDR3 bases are TGCAGTGCTAGCACTAGCGACCCCTACAATGAGCAGTTCTTC.

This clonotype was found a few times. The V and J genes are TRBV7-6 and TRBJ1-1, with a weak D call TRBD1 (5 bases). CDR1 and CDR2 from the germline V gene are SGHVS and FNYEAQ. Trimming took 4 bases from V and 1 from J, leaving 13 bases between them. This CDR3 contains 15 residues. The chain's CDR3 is CASSSVPQANTEAFF. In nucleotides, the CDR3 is TGTGCCAGCAGCTCTGTTCCACAGGCGAACACTGAAGCTTTCTTT.

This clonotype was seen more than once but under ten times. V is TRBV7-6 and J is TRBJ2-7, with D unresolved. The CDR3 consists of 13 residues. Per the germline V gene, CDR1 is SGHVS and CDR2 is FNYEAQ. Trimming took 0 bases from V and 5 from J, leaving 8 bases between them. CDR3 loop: CASSLANWDEQYF. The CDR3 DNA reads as TGTGCCAGCAGCTTAGCGAATTGGGACGAGCAGTACTTC.

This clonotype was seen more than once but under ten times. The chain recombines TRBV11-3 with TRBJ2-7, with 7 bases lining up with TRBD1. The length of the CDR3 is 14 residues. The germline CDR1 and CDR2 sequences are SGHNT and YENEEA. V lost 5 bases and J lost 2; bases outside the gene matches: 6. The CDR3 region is CASSRQGETYEQYF. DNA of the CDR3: TGTGCCAGCAGCAGACAGGGAGAAACCTACGAGCAGTACTTC.

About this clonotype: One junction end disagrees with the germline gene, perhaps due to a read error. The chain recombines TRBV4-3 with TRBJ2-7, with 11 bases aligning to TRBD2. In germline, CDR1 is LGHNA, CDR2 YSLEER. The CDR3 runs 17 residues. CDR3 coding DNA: TGCGCCAGCAGCCAAGGGAGGACTAGCGGGTCCTCCTACGAGCAGAACTTC. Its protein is CASSQGRTSGSSYEQNF.

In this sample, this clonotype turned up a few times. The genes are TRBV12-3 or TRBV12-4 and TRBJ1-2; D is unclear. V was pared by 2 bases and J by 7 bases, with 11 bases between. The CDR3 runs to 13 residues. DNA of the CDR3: TGTGCCAGCAGTTTACAACAAGGCACTGGCTACACCTTC. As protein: CASSLQQGTGYTF.

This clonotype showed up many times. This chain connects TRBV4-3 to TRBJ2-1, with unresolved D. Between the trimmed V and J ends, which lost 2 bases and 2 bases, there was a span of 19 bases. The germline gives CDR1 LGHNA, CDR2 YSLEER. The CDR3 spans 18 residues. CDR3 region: CASSQLLVSGPTYNEQFF. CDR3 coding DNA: TGCGCCAGCAGCCAACTTTTGGTATCCGGGCCTACCTACAATGAGCAGTTCTTC.

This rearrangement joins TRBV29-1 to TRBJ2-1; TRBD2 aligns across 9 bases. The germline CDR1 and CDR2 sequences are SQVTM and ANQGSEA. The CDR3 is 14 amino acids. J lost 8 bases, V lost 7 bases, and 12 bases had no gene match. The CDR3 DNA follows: TGCAGCGGCCGCCAGCTAGCGGGAAGCGATGAGCAGTTCTTC. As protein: CSGRQLAGSDEQFF.

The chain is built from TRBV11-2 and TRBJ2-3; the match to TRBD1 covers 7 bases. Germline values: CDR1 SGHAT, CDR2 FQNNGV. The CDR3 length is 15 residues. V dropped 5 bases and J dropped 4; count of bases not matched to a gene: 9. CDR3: CASSKTGSVADTQYF. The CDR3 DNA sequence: TGTGCCAGCAGCAAGACAGGGTCCGTGGCAGATACGCAGTATTTT.

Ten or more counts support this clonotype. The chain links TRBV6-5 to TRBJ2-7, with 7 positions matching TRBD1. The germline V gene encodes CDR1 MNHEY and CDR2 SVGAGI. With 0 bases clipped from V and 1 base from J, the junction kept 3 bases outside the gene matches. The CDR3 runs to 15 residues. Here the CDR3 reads CASSYSGTESYEQYF. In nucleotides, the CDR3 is TGTGCCAGCAGTTACTCGGGGACAGAATCCTACGAGCAGTACTTC.

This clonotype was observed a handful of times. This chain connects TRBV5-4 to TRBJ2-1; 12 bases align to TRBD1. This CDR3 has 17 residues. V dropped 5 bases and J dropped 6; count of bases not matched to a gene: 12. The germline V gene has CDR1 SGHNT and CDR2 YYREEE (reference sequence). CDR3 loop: CASRSNPGTGGPNEQFF. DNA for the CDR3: TGTGCCAGCAGGTCCAACCCCGGGACAGGGGGCCCCAATGAGCAGTTCTTC. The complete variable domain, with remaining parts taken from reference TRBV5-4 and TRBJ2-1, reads ETGVTQSPTHLIKTRGQQVTLRCSSQSGHNTVSWYQQALGQGPQFIFQYYREEENGRGNFPPRFSGLQFPNYSSELNVNALELDDSALYLCASRSNPGTGGPNEQFFGPGTRLTVL.

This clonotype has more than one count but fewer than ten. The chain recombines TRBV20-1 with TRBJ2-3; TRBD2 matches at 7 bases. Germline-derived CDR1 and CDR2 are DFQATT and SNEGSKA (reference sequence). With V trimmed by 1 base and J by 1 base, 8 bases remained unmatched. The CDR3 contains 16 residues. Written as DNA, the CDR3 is TGCAGTGCTAGAGTATATGGGCTAGCGGGCACAGATACGCAGTATTTT. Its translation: CSARVYGLAGTDTQYF.

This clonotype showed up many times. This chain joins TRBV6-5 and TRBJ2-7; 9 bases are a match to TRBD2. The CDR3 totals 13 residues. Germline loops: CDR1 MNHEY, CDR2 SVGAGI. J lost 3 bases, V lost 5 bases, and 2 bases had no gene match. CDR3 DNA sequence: TGTGCCAGCAGTAGCGGGAGGAACTACGAGCAGTACTTC. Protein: CASSSGRNYEQYF.

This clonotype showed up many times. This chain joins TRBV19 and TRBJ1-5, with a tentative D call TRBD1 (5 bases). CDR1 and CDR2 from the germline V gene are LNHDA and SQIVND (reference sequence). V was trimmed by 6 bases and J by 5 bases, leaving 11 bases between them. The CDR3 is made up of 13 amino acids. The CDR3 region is CASSIQEDQPQHF. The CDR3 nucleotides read TGTGCCAGTAGCATACAGGAGGATCAGCCCCAGCATTTT.

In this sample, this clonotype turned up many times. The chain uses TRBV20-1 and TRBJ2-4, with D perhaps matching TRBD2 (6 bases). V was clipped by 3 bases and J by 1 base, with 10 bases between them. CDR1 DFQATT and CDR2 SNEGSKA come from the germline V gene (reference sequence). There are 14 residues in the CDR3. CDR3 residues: CSASKRGAKNIQYF. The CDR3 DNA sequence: TGCAGTGCTAGTAAACGGGGGGCCAAAAACATTCAGTACTTC.

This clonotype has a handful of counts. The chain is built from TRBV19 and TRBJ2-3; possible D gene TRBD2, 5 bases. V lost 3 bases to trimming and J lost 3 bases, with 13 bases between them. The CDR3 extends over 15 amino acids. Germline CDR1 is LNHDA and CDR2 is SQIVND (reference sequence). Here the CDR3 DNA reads TGTGCCAGTAGTATTGCTAGCTTGGGTACAGATACGCAGTATTTT. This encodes CASSIASLGTDTQYF.

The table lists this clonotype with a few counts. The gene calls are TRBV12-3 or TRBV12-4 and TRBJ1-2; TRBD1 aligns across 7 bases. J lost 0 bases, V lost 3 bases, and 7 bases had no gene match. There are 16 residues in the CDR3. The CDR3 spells CASSFAGGITNYGYTF. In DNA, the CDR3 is TGTGCCAGCAGTTTCGCAGGGGGTATTACTAACTATGGCTACACCTTC.

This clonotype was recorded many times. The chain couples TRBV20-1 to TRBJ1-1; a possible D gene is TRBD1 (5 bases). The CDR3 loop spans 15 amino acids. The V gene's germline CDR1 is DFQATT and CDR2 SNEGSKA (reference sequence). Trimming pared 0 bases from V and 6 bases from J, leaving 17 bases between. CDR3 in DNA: TGCAGTGCTAGAGACACCGCCAGGGCGGGCGCTGAAGCTTTCTTT. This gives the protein CSARDTARAGAEAFF.

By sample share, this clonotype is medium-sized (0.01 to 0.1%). The CDR3 sequence is CASSERENSPLHF. The CDR3 DNA reads TGTGCCAGCAGTGAAAGAGAGAATTCACCCCTCCACTTT. The gene calls are TRBV6-4 and TRBJ1-6; no clear D. V lost 3 bases and J lost 7, with 7 bases in between. Germline V lookup: CDR1 MRHNA, CDR2 SNTAGT. This CDR3 comprises 13 residues.

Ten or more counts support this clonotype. The CDR3 sequence: CASRGTGPTQYF. The CDR3 DNA reads TGTGCCAGCAGGGGGACAGGCCCGACCCAGTACTTC. The chain carries TRBV28 and TRBJ2-5; 8 bases align to TRBD1. Germline CDR1 and CDR2: MDHEN and SYDVKM. This CDR3 spans 12 amino acids. Trimming at V came to 6 bases and at J to 7 bases, leaving 4 bases not matched to a gene.

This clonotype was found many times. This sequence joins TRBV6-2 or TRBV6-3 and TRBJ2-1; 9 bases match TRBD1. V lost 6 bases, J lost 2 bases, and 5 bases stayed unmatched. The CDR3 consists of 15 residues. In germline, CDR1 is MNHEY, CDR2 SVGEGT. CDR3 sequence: CASSKTGGTYNEQFF. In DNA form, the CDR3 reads TGTGCCAGCAGCAAGACAGGGGGTACCTACAATGAGCAGTTCTTC.

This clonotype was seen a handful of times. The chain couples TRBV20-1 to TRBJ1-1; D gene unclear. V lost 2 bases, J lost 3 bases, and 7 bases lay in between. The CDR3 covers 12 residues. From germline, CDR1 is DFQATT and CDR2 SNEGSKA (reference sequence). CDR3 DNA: TGCAGTGCTAGATCCCGGGACACTGAAGCTTTCTTT. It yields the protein CSARSRDTEAFF.

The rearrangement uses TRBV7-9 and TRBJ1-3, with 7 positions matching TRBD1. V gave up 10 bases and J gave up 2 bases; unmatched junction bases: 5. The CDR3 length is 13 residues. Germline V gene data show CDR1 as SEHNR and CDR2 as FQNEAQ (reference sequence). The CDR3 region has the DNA TGTGCCACCCCGAGGGGGCCTGGAAACACCATATATTTT. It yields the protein CATPRGPGNTIYF.

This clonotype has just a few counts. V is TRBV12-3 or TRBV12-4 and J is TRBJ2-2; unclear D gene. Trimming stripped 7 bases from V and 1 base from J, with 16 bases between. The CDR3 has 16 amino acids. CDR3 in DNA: TGTGCCAGCATTGCCGAACACCTAAAGAACACCGGGGAGCTGTTTTTT. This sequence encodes CASIAEHLKNTGELFF.

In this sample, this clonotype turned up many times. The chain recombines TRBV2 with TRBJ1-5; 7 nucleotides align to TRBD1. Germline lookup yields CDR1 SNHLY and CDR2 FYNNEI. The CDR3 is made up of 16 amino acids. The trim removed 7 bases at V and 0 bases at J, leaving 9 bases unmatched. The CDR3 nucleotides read TGTGCCAGCAACGACGGGACAGTCTTTAGCAATCAGCCCCAGCATTTT. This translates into CASNDGTVFSNQPQHF.

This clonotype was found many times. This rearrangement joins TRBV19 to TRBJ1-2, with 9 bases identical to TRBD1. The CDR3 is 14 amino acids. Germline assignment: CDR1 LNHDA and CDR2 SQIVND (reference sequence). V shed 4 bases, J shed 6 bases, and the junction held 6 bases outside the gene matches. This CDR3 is CASSSRDRAHGYTF. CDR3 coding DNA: TGTGCCAGTAGTAGTCGGGACAGGGCGCATGGCTACACCTTC.

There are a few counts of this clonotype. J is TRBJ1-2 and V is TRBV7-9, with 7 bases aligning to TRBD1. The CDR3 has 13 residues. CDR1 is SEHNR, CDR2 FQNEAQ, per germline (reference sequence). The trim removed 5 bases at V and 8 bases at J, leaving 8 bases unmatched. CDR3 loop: CASSRDRALGYTF. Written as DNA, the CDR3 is TGTGCCAGCAGCAGAGACAGGGCTTTAGGCTACACCTTC.

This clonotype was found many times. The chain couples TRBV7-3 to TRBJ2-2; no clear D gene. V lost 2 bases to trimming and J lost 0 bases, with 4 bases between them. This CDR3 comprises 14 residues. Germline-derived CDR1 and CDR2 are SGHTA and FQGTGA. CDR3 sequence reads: CASSLSPNTGELFF. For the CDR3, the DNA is TGTGCCAGCAGCTTATCCCCGAACACCGGGGAGCTGTTTTTT.

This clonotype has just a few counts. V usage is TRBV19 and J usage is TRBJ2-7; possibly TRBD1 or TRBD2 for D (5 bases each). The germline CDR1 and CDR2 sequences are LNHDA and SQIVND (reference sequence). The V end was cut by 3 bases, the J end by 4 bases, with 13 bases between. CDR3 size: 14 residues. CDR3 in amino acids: CASSIGTGKYEQYF. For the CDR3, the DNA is TGTGCCAGTAGTATTGGGACGGGCAAGTACGAGCAGTACTTC.

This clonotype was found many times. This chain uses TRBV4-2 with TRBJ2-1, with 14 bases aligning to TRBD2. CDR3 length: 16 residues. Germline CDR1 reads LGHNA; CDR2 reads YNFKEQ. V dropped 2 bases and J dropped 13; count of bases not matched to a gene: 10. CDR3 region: CASSQNPGLAGVGQFF. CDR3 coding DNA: TGTGCCAGCAGCCAAAATCCGGGACTAGCGGGAGTTGGTCAGTTCTTC.